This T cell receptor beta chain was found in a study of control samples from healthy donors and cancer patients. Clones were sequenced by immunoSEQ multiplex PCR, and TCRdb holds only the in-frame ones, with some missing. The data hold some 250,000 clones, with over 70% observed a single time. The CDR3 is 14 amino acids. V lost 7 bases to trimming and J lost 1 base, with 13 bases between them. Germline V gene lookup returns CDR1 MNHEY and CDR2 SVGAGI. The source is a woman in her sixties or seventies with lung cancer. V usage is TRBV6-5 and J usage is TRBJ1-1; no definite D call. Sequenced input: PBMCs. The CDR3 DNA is TGTGCCAGCACCCCGGCGGGCCCGAACACTGAAGCTTTCTTT. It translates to CASTPAGPNTEAFF.